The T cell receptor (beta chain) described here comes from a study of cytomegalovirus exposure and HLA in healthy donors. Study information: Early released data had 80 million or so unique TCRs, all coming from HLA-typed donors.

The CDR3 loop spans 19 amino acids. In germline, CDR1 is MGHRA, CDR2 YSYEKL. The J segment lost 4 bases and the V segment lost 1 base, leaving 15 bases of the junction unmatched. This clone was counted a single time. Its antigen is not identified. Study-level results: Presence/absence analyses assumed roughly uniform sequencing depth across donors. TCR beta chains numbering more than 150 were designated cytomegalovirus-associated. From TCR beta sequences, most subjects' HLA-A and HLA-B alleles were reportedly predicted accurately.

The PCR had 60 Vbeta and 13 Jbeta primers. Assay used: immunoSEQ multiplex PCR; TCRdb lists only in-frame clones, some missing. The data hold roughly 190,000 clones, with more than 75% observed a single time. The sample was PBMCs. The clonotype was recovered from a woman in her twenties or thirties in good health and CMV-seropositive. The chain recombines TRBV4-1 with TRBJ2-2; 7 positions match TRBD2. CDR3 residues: CASSQVGSGTLLGTGELFF. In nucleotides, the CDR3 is TGCGCCAGCAGCCAAGTAGGCAGCGGGACCCTTCTGGGCACCGGGGAGCTGTTTTTT.